This TCR beta chain was identified during a study of OX40 agonist ivuxolimab in advanced cancers. TCRdb's table, derived via immunoSEQ multiplex PCR, lists solely in-frame clones and lacks some. The sample carries more than 60,000 clones, about 81% recorded once. This TCR came from an adult with an advanced solid tumor such as melanoma, head and neck, liver or kidney cancer. The specimen comprised CD4+ or CD8+ T cells sorted from blood, sampled in a trial of the OX40 agonist ivuxolimab.

The CDR3 loop reads CASKGPTSKAEAFF. CDR3 sequence (DNA): TGTGCCAGCAAGGGGCCAACTTCAAAGGCTGAAGCTTTCTTT. This chain links TRBV11-2 with TRBJ1-1; maybe TRBD1 (5 bases). V lost 7 bases and J 6 bases, leaving 18 bases between the germline ends. The CDR3 totals 14 residues. Looked up from germline, CDR1 is SGHAT and CDR2 is FQNNGV. Based on the CDR3 plus reference TRBV11-2 and TRBJ1-1, the full variable domain is EAGVAQSPRYKIIEKRQSVAFWCNPISGHATLYWYQQILGQGPKLLIQFQNNGVVDDSQLPKDRFSAERLKGVDSTLKIQPAKLEDSAVYLCASKGPTSKAEAFFGQGTRLTVV.